This TCR beta chain was observed in a study of cytomegalovirus exposure and HLA in healthy donors. About the study: Membership in the Caucasian-associated ancestry cluster was found for around four fifths of a few hundred genotyped donors. Study-level points and caveats: Many donors shared some public TCRs, even though most TCR sequences were rare. A later analysis linked a missense variant in DCLRE1C to the trimming of TCR beta V and J genes.

About this clone: Its matching antigen is unknown.

A multiplex PCR was run with 60 Vbeta primers and 13 Jbeta primers. Assay: immunoSEQ multiplex PCR; the TCRdb copy retains only in-frame clones and omits some. This sample has under 200,000 clones; roughly four fifths occur once, and the top ten carry 2.5% to 3.5%. Whereas donors were nominally healthy upon sampling, unrecorded immune exposures were probable. The V gene lost 6 bases and the J gene lost 0 bases, with 15 bases spanning the gap. The CDR3 has 17 amino acids. Germline CDR1 reads SNHLY; CDR2 reads FYNNEI. The sequence was obtained from a middle-aged woman in good health and CMV-seronegative. Sequenced material: PBMCs. The rearrangement links TRBV2 to TRBJ2-6; D unresolved. In nucleotides, the CDR3 is TGTGCCAGCAGGACATGGCAGGCCGACTCTGGGGCCAACGTCCTGACTTTC. Translation gives CASRTWQADSGANVLTF.